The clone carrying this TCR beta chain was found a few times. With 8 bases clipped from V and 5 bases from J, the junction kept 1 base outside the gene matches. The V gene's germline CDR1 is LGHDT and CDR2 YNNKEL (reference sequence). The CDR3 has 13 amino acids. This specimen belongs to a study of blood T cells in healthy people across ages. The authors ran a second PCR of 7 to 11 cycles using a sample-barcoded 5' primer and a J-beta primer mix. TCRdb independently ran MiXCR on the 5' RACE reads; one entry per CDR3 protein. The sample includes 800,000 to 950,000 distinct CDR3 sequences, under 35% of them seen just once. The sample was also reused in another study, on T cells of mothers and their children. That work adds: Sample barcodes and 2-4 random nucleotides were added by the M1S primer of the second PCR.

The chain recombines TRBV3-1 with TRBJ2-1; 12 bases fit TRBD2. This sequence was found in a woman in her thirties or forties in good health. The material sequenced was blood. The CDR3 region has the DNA TGTGCCAGCTGGACTAGCGGGGACAATGAGCAGTTCTTC. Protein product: CASWTSGDNEQFF.